Following are 21 T cell receptor beta chains from one sample sequenced in a study of blood T cell repertoires in COVID-19. Assay used: immunoSEQ multiplex PCR; TCRdb lists only in-frame clones, some missing. The sample contains 130,000 or so clones, 80% to 90% of which appear only once. The specimen sequenced was PBMCs or T cells enriched from blood (not recorded which). The source is a woman aged 45-65 years with acute COVID-19.

V is TRBV18 and J is TRBJ1-6; tentatively, D is TRBD1 (6 bases). V shed 3 bases and J shed 7 bases, with 16 bases lying between them. The CDR3 totals 16 residues. Germline-derived CDR1 and CDR2 are KGHSH and LQKENI. The DNA for the CDR3 is TGTGCCAGCTCACCTACACCGGGACACAAGAATTCACCCCTCCACTTT. Residues: CASSPTPGHKNSPLHF.

The genes are TRBV5-3 and TRBJ2-3; 8 bases line up with TRBD2. TRBV5-3 falls under the ORF class, with uncertain function. The V gene end was trimmed by 3 bases and the J gene end by 2 bases; junction bases not matched to a gene: 5. The CDR3 sequence is 15 residues long. The CDR3 bases are TGTGCCAGAAGCTACTCAGCGGGAGTCACAGATACGCAGTATTTT. This translates into CARSYSAGVTDTQYF.

This sequence joins TRBV6-5 and TRBJ1-5; TRBD1 is a possible D gene (6 bases). The V end lost 5 bases, the J end lost 5 bases, and 16 bases lay between the germline ends. The CDR3 contains 15 residues. The germline gives CDR1 MNHEY, CDR2 SVGAGI. CDR3 in amino acids: CASSITGNGDQPQHF. Written as DNA, the CDR3 is TGTGCCAGCAGTATAACAGGGAATGGTGATCAGCCCCAGCATTTT.

This chain joins TRBV19 and TRBJ2-6; D ambiguous. Trimming removed 0 bases at V and 1 base at J, with 4 bases between. There are 15 residues in the CDR3. CDR1 LNHDA and CDR2 SQIVND come from the germline V gene (reference sequence). CDR3: CASSIERSGANVLTF. CDR3 nucleotides: TGTGCCAGTAGTATAGAGAGATCTGGGGCCAACGTCCTGACTTTC.

This clone was picked up one time. This CDR3 is CATSRDTGGYGYTF. The CDR3 DNA reads TGTGCCACCAGCAGGGATACAGGGGGCTATGGCTACACCTTC. V is TRBV15 and J is TRBJ1-2, with 8 bases matching TRBD1. Germline assignment: CDR1 LNHNV and CDR2 YYDKDF (reference sequence). The CDR3 runs to 14 residues. J lost 4 bases, V lost 3 bases, and 4 bases had no gene match.

Regarding this clone: Different DNA sequences within this sample yield the same CDR3. This chain links TRBV19 with TRBJ1-2; D remains unclear. The CDR3 consists of 13 residues. V dropped 5 bases and J dropped 3 bases, with 10 bases sitting between them. CDR1 LNHDA and CDR2 SQIVND come from the germline V gene (reference sequence). The CDR3 reads CASSDGQDYGYTF. The CDR3 DNA reads as TGTGCCAGTAGTGATGGCCAGGACTATGGCTACACCTTC. Complete variable domain (other parts from reference TRBV19 and TRBJ1-2): DGGITQSPKYLFRKEGQNVTLSCEQNLNHDAMYWYRQDPGQGLRLIYYSQIVNDFQKGDIAEGYSVSREKKESFPLTVTSAQKNPTAFYLCASSDGQDYGYTFGSGTRLTVV.

V is TRBV2 and J is TRBJ2-4, with unresolved D. The V end lost 6 bases, the J end lost 9 bases, and 12 bases lay between the germline ends. Germline CDR1 SNHLY, CDR2 FYNNEI. The CDR3 is 12 amino acids. DNA of the CDR3: TGTGCCAGCAGCTTACCTCTAGGCATTCAGTACTTC. Translated: CASSLPLGIQYF.

This rearrangement joins TRBV11-3 to TRBJ2-5; 9 bases map to TRBD2. CDR1 SGHNT and CDR2 YENEEA come from the germline V gene. Trimming took 5 bases from V and 6 from J; bases not matched to a gene: 13. This CDR3 is built from 16 residues. The CDR3: CASSPRHGLAKKTQYF. DNA of the CDR3: TGTGCCAGCAGCCCGAGGCACGGACTAGCGAAGAAGACCCAGTACTTC.

V usage is TRBV29-1 and J usage is TRBJ1-1; maybe TRBD1 (5 bases). There are 14 residues in the CDR3. The germline CDR1 and CDR2 sequences are SQVTM and ANQGSEA. V was cut by 4 bases and J by 7 bases, with 19 bases left in between. The DNA for the CDR3 is TGCAGCGTTGGTAGCAGCGGGGCGTATCGTGAAGCTTTCTTT. It is translated as CSVGSSGAYREAFF.

The rearrangement links TRBV5-1 to TRBJ2-2; 7 nucleotides align to TRBD2. CDR1 is SGHRS and CDR2 is YFSETQ in the germline V gene. Trimming cost V 4 bases and J 6 bases; bases outside gene matches: 15. CDR3 length: 17 residues. The CDR3 here is CASSLGPRESEAGELFF. The DNA for the CDR3 is TGCGCCAGCAGCCTGGGCCCGCGGGAGTCCGAAGCCGGGGAGCTGTTTTTT.

The chain links TRBV2 to TRBJ1-2; D unclear. Trimming pared 3 bases from V and 6 bases from J, leaving 11 bases between. Germline V gene lookup returns CDR1 SNHLY and CDR2 FYNNEI. The CDR3 runs 13 residues. CDR3 DNA: TGTGCCAGCAGTGACCTCCTAAGTGATGGCTACACCTTC. Protein sequence: CASSDLLSDGYTF.

V usage is TRBV19 and J usage is TRBJ2-7; perhaps TRBD2 as D (6 bases). Trimming took 1 base from V and 4 from J, leaving 20 bases between them. Germline V gene sequence: CDR1 LNHDA, CDR2 SQIVND (reference sequence). The CDR3 spans 17 residues. In DNA, the CDR3 is TGTGCCAGTAGTATAGTGGTCGTTGGGGGGATTCATTACGAGCAGTACTTC. Its translation is CASSIVVVGGIHYEQYF.

The chain carries TRBV24-1 and TRBJ1-5; the match to TRBD1 covers 8 bases. Per germline, CDR1 KGHDR and CDR2 SFDVKD. With V trimmed by 5 bases and J by 7 bases, 6 bases remained unmatched. The length of the CDR3 is 14 residues. The CDR3 loop is CATSAGGAQQPQHF. CDR3 bases: TGTGCCACCAGTGCAGGGGGCGCCCAGCAGCCCCAGCATTTT.

CDR3 amino acids: CASSPGLAGYSYEQYF. The DNA for the CDR3 is TGTGCCAGCAGCCCGGGACTAGCGGGCTACTCCTACGAGCAGTACTTC. The chain combines TRBV7-6 with TRBJ2-7; 12 nucleotides agree with TRBD2. Looked up from germline, CDR1 is SGHVS and CDR2 is FNYEAQ. V trimming: 5 bases; J trimming: 0 bases; junction bases outside the gene matches: 5. The CDR3 has 16 residues.

The rearrangement joins TRBV27 to TRBJ1-2; 8 positions agree with TRBD1. From germline, CDR1 is MNHEY and CDR2 SMNVEV (reference sequence). J lost 0 bases, V lost 5 bases, and 14 bases had no gene match. This CDR3 is built from 18 residues. CDR3 sequence reads: CASSMDRATFKANYGYTF. CDR3 bases: TGTGCCAGCAGTATGGACAGGGCTACGTTTAAAGCTAACTATGGCTACACCTTC.

This clone was detected only a few times. This rearrangement joins TRBV7-9 to TRBJ1-1; 8 bases align to TRBD1. Germline CDR1 SEHNR, CDR2 FQNEAQ (reference sequence). V dropped 5 bases and J dropped 4; count of bases not matched to a gene: 3. The length of the CDR3 is 13 residues. CDR3 DNA sequence: TGTGCCAGCAGCATAACAGGGGGCACTGAAGCTTTCTTT. Protein: CASSITGGTEAFF.

The V gene is TRBV2, the J gene TRBJ2-4, with 12 bases fitting TRBD1. The trim removed 3 bases at V and 0 bases at J, leaving 9 bases unmatched. Per germline, CDR1 SNHLY and CDR2 FYNNEI. The length of the CDR3 is 19 residues. The CDR3: CASSDRGQGALLAKNIQYF. CDR3 bases: TGTGCCAGCAGTGATCGGGGACAGGGGGCTTTACTAGCCAAAAACATTCAGTACTTC.

The chain joins TRBV3-1 (or the pseudogene TRBV3-2) to TRBJ2-7; 11 positions match TRBD2. CDR3 length: 16 residues. Germline V gives CDR1 LGHDT, CDR2 YNNKEL (reference sequence). Trimming at V came to 2 bases and at J to 3 bases, leaving 6 bases not matched to a gene. CDR3 residues: CASSQFGTSGRYEQYF. CDR3 coding DNA: TGTGCCAGCAGCCAATTCGGGACTAGCGGCCGCTACGAGCAGTACTTC.

This clone showed up just a few times. The J gene is TRBJ2-1, the V gene TRBV4-2; TRBD1 is a possible D gene (5 bases). This CDR3 region has 12 residues. The V and J ends lost 3 bases and 5 bases respectively, with 5 bases between them. In germline, CDR1 is LGHNA, CDR2 YNFKEQ. The CDR3 bases are TGTGCCAGCAGCCACAGGGACAATGAGCAGTTCTTC. This sequence encodes CASSHRDNEQFF.

The rearrangement joins TRBV19 to TRBJ2-2; 7 bases map to TRBD1. J lost 0 bases, V lost 9 bases, and 10 bases had no gene match. The CDR3 spans 16 residues. In germline, CDR1 is LNHDA, CDR2 SQIVND (reference sequence). The CDR3 sequence: CASCCKTGPNTGELFF. CDR3 in DNA: TGTGCCAGCTGTTGTAAGACAGGGCCGAACACCGGGGAGCTGTTTTTT.

The CDR3 nucleotides are TGTGCCAGCTCACCTGGGGCCGCAGGGTACGAGCAGTACTTC. This gives the protein CASSPGAAGYEQYF. The chain recombines TRBV18 with TRBJ2-7, with a possible D match to TRBD1 (5 bases). The ends were cut back, 3 bases at V and 4 bases at J, with 13 bases in the middle. Germline V gene lookup returns CDR1 KGHSH and CDR2 LQKENI. The CDR3 has 14 residues.